The 2 T cell receptor beta chains presented below share a single source sample, sequenced in a study of T cell responses to AZD1222 COVID-19 vaccine. Produced via immunoSEQ multiplex PCR; TCRdb's table is partial and in-frame only. The sample holds roughly 120,000 clones; 90% to 95% are singletons and the top ten take 2.5% to 3.5%. The input for sequencing was peripheral blood, taken on day 0 of AZD1222 vaccination. These receptors all come from an adult in good health.

The V call is TRBV27, the J call TRBJ2-3, with unresolved D. Trimming removed 2 bases at V and 0 bases at J, with 6 bases between. The CDR3 loop spans 14 amino acids. From germline, CDR1 is MNHEY and CDR2 SMNVEV (reference sequence). The CDR3 spells CASSLRASTDTQYF. CDR3 sequence (DNA): TGTGCCAGCAGTTTACGTGCTAGCACAGATACGCAGTATTTT.

The gene calls are TRBV30 and TRBJ1-6, with D perhaps matching TRBD1 (5 bases). Germline CDR1 is GTSNPN and CDR2 is SVGIG (reference sequence). CDR3 size: 13 residues. V shed 2 bases and J shed 9 bases, with 11 bases lying between them. CDR3 sequence: CAWSKGPSSPLHF. The CDR3 DNA is TGTGCCTGGAGTAAGGGGCCTAGTTCACCCCTCCACTTT.